This is a list of T cell receptor beta chains from one sample in a study of blood T cell repertoires in COVID-19. TCRdb's table, derived via immunoSEQ multiplex PCR, lists solely in-frame clones and lacks some. The sample holds 140,000 to 150,000 clones, over 80% seen once. The specimen was PBMCs or T cells enriched from blood (not recorded which). The receptors shown here come from a middle-aged woman who had recovered from COVID-19. Both conserved end residues are part of each CDR3.

TRBV18	TRBJ1-2	CASSPPGRVYGYTF
TRBV28	TRBJ1-2	CASSRQLGGYTF
TRBV5-1	TRBJ1-1	CASSLRAGLDEAFF
TRBV5-1	TRBJ2-7	CASSRTEIYEQYF
TRBV30	TRBJ1-1	CAWSVSYGTEAFF
TRBV5-1	TRBJ1-5	CASSLGAGNQPQHF
TRBV4-2	TRBJ2-7	CASSQGGEAYEQYF
TRBV7-2	TRBJ2-5	CASSPAREETQYF
TRBV4-1	TRBJ1-2	CASSQGAAVYGYTF
TRBV12-3/TRBV12-4	TRBJ1-2	CASSLHSNYGYTF
TRBV4-2	TRBJ1-2	CASSQALSGTGGGNGYTF
TRBV2	TRBJ1-1	CASSEGMEVLAFF
TRBV7-6	TRBJ1-4	CASSLGAGTGEPTNEKLFF
TRBV3-1/TRBV3-2	TRBJ2-5	CASSYNPGGETQYF
TRBV7-2	TRBJ2-1	CASSTSSRGGGNEQFF
TRBV2	TRBJ1-4	CAIQGAEEKLFF
TRBV28	TRBJ1-2	CASSRPGTGVYYTF
TRBV2	TRBJ2-7	CASRERVNFYEQYF
TRBV10-2	TRBJ1-4	CASSEFGQGGEKLFF
TRBV29-1	TRBJ1-2	CSVGEIYGYTF
TRBV27	TRBJ2-1	CASSTYGLAGGLNNEQFF
TRBV28	TRBJ1-4	CASRHLRREDEKLFF
TRBV3-1/TRBV3-2	TRBJ2-5	CASSLLASGNLETQYF
TRBV5-1	TRBJ2-2	CASSPGGRSASGELFF
TRBV29-1	TRBJ1-1	CSGQAGGGTEAFF
TRBV25-1	TRBJ1-1	CASSEAGVTEAFF
TRBV21-1	TRBJ1-2	CASSKAPPGHNYGYTF
TRBV19	TRBJ2-5	CASSGTGMQETQYF
TRBV15	TRBJ2-2	CATSLSDRGDTGELFF
TRBV7-3	TRBJ2-1	CASSRSGGRGDEQFF
TRBV9	TRBJ2-3	CASTPPTGTDTQYF
TRBV5-1	TRBJ1-6	CASSLDGQGGNSPLHF
TRBV4-1	TRBJ1-6	CASRDNSYNSPLHF
TRBV7-8	TRBJ1-5	CASSSGGGDLQPQHF
TRBV11-3	TRBJ1-1	CASSPQGSTEAFF
TRBV2	TRBJ1-5	CASSGRTGRPQPQHF
TRBV3-1/TRBV3-2	TRBJ2-5	CASSLAGGQETQYF
TRBV19	TRBJ2-1	CASSITPGGGYNEQFF
TRBV2	TRBJ2-3	CASSGGLSLSDTQYF
TRBV19	TRBJ1-1	CASSIFGGKGEAFF
TRBV3-1/TRBV3-2	TRBJ1-3	CASMGAGGNTIYF
TRBV4-1	TRBJ2-7	CASSPSGRDTYEQYF
TRBV2	TRBJ1-6	CASSENREYSPLHF
TRBV5-5	TRBJ1-1	CASSSSTEAFF
TRBV10-1	TRBJ2-4	CASRRLAKNIQYF
TRBV6-6	TRBJ2-3	CASRAVADTQYF
TRBV2	TRBJ2-1	CASRVGRATGEQFF
TRBV5-1	TRBJ2-7	CASSQGQTYEQYF
TRBV27	TRBJ2-1	CASSLWSAGSYNEQFF
TRBV5-6	TRBJ1-2	CASSFSGQGGGYTF
TRBV5-3	TRBJ1-6	CARRFGDRGRNSPLHF
TRBV27	TRBJ1-1	CASREGGTNTEAFF
TRBV19	TRBJ1-1	CASSTTGAFDTEAFF
TRBV4-1	TRBJ1-2	CASSQDLSRYGYTF
TRBV11-3	TRBJ1-2	CASSSLQGDGYTF
TRBV10-3	TRBJ2-7	CAISESTGTSGIYEQYF
TRBV5-4	TRBJ1-2	CASSLTGSNYGYTF
TRBV29-1	TRBJ1-2	CSAGTGTNYGYTF
TRBV4-1	TRBJ2-5	CASSQLPGGSETQYF
TRBV12-2	TRBJ2-3	CASRLAPLGLAGGTDTQYF